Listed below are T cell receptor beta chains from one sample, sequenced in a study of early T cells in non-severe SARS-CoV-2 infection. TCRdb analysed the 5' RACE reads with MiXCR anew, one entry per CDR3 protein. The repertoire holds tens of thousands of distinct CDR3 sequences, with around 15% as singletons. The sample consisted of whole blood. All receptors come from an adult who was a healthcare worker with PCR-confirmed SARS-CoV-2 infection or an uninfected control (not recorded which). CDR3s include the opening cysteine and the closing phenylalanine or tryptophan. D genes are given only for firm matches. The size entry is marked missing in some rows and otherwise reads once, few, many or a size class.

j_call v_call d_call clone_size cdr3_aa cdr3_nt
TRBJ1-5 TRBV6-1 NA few CASSDRASAGNQPQHF TGTGCCAGCAGCGACCGCGCCTCGGCGGGCAATCAGCCCCAGCATTTT
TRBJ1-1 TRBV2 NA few CASRSRGLTNTEAFF TGTGCCAGCAGGAGCCGGGGACTAACGAACACTGAAGCTTTCTTT
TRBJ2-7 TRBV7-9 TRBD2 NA CASSSSGLAGGDEQYF TGTGCCAGCAGCTCCTCCGGACTAGCGGGGGGGGACGAGCAGTACTTC
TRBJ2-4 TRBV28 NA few CASRSGGLKNIQYF TGTGCCAGCAGGAGCGGAGGACTCAAAAACATTCAGTACTTC
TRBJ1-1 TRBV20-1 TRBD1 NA CSATGQGNTEAFF TGCAGTGCGACGGGACAGGGTAACACTGAAGCTTTCTTT
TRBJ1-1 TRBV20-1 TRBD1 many CSARDFWVTGLAFF TGCAGTGCTAGAGATTTTTGGGTGACAGGGCTGGCTTTCTTT
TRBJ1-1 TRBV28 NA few CASRPGGSNTEAFF TGTGCCAGCAGGCCCGGGGGTAGCAACACTGAAGCTTTCTTT
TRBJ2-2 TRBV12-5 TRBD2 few CASGFTLAGANTGELFF TGTGCTAGTGGTTTCACACTAGCGGGCGCGAACACCGGGGAGCTGTTTTTT
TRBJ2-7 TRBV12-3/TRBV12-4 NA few CASSLALSQGSGEQYF TGTGCCAGCAGTTTAGCGCTGTCGCAGGGAAGCGGCGAGCAGTACTTC
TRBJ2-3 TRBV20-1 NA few CSASGSDTDTQYF TGCAGTGCTAGCGGGAGTGATACAGATACGCAGTATTTT